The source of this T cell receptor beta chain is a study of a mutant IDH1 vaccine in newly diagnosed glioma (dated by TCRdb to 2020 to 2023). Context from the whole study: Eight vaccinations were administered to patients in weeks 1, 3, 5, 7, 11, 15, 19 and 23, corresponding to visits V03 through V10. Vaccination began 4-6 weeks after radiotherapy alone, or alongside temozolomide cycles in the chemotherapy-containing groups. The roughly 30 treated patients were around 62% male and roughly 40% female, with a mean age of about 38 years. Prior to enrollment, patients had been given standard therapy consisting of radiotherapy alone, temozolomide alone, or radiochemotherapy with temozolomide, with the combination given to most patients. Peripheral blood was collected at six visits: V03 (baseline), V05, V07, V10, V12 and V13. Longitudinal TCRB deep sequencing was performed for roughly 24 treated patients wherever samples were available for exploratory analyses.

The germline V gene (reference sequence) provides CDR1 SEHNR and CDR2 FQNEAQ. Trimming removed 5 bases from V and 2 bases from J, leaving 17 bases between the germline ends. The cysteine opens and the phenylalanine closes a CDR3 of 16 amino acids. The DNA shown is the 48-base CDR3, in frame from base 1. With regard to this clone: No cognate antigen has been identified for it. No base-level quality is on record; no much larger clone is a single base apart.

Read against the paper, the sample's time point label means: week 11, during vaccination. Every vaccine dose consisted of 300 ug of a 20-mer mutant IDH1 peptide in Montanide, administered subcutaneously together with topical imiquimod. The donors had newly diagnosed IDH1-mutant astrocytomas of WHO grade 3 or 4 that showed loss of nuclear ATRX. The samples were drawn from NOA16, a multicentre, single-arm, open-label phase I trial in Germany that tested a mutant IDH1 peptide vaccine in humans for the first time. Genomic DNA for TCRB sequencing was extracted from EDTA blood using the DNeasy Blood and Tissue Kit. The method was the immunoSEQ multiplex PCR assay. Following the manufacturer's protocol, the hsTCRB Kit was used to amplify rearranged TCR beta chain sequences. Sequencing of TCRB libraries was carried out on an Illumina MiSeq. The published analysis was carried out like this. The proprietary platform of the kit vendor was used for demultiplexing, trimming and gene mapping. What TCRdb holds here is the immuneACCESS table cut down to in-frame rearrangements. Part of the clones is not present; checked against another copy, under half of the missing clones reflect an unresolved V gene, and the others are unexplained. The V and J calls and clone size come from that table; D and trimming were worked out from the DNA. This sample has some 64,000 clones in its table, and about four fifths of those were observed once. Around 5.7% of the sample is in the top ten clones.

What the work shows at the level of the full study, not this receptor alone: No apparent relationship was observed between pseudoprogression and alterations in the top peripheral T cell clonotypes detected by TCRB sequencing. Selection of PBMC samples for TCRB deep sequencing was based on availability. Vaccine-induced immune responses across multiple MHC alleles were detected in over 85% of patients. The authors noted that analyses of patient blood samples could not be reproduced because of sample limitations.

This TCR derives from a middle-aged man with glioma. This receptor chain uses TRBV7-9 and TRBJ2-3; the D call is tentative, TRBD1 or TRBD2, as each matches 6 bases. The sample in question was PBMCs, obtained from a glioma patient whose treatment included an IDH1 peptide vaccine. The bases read TGTGCCAGCAGCCTCCCGTGGGGGGACAACACAGATACGCAGTATTTT. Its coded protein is CASSLPWGDNTDTQYF.